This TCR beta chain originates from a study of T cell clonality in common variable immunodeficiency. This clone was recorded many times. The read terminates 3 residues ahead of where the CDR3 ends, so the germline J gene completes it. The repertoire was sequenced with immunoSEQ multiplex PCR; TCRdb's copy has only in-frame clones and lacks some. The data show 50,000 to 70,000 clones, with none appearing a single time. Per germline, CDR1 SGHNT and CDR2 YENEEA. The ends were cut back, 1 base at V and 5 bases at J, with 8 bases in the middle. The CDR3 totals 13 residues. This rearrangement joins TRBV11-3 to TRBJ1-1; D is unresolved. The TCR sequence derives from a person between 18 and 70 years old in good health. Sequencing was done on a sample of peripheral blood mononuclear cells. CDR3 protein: CASSLGGLTEAFF. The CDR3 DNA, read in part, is TGTGCCAGCAGCTTAGGAGGCTTAACTGAA.